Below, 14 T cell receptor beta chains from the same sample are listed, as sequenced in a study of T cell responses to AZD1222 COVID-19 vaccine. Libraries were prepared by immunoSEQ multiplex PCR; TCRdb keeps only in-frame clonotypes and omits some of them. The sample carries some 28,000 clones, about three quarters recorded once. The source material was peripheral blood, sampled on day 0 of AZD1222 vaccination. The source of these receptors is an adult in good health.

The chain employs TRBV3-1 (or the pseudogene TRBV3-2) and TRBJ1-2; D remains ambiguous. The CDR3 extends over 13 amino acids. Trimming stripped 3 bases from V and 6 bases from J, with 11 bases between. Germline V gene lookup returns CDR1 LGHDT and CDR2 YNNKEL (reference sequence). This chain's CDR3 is CASSQGFANGYTF. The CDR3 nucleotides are TGTGCCAGCAGCCAGGGATTTGCTAATGGCTACACCTTC.

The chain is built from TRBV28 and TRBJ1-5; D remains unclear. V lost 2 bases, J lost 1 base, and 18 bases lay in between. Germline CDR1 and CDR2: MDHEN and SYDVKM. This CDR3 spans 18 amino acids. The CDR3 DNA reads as TGTGCCAGCAGTTTAGATTCGTTAGGGATAGTCAGCAATCAGCCCCAGCATTTT. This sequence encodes CASSLDSLGIVSNQPQHF. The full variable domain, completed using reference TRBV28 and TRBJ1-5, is DVKVTQSSRYLVKRTGEKVFLECVQDMDHENMFWYRQDPGLGLRLIYFSYDVKMKEKGDIPEGYSVSREKKERFSLILESASTNQTSMYLCASSLDSLGIVSNQPQHFGDGTRLSIL.

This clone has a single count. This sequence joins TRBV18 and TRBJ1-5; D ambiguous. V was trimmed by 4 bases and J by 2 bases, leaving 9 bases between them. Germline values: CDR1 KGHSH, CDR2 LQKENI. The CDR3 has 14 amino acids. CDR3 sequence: CASSRYKGNQPQHF. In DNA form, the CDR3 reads TGTGCCAGCTCACGCTATAAGGGCAATCAGCCCCAGCATTTT.

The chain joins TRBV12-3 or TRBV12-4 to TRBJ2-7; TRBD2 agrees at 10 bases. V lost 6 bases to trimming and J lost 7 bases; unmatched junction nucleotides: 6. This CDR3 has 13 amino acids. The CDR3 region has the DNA TGTGCCAGCAGGCTAGCGGGGGCCTGGGAGCAGTACTTC. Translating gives CASRLAGAWEQYF.

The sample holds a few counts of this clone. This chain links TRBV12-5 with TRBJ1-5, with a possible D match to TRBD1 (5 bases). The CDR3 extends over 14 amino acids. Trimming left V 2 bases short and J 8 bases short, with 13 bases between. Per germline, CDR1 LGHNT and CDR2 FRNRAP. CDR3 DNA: TGTGCTAGTGGTTTGTCAGGGACGGTGGAGCCCCAGCATTTT. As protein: CASGLSGTVEPQHF. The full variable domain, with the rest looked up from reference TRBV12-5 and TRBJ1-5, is DARVTQTPRHKVTEMGQEVTMRCQPILGHNTVFWYRQTMMQGLELLAYFRNRAPLDDSGMPKDRFSAEMPDATLATLKIQPSEPRDSAVYFCASGLSGTVEPQHFGDGTRLSIL.

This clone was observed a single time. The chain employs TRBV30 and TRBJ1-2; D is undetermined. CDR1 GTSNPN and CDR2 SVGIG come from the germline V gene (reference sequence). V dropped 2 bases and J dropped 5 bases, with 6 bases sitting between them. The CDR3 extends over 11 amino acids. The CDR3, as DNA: TGTGCCTGGAGTATCGGATATGGCTACACCTTC. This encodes CAWSIGYGYTF.

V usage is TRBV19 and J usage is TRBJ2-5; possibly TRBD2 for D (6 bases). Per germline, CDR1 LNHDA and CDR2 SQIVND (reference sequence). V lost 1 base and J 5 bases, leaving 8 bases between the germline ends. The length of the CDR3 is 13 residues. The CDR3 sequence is CASSIAGVETQYF. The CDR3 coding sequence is TGTGCCAGTAGTATAGCGGGAGTGGAGACCCAGTACTTC.

CDR3: CATGQTYEQYV. The CDR3 nucleotides read TGTGCCACCGGACAGACCTACGAGCAGTACGTC. The genes are TRBV28 and TRBJ2-7; D possibly corresponds to TRBD1 (6 bases). The CDR3 runs 11 residues. Trimming took 10 bases from V and 2 from J, leaving 9 bases between them. The germline V gene has CDR1 MDHEN and CDR2 SYDVKM.

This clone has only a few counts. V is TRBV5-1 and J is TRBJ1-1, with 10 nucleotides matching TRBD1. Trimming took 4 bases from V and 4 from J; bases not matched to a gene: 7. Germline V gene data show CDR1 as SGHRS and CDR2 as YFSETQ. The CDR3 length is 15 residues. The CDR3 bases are TGCGCCAGCAGCACCCGCCGGACAGGGGGCACTGAAGCTTTCTTT. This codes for CASSTRRTGGTEAFF.

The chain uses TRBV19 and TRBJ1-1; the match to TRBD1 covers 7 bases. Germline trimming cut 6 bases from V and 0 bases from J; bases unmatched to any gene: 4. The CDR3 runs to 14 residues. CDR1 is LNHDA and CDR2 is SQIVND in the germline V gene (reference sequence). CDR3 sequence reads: CASSRQGLNTEAFF. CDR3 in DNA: TGTGCCAGTAGCAGACAGGGCCTGAACACTGAAGCTTTCTTT.

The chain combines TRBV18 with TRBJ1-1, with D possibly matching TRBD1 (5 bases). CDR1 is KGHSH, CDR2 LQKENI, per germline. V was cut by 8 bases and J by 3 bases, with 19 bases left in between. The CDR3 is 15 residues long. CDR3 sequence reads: CASDSLGTRHTEAFF. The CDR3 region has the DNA TGTGCCAGCGACAGTTTAGGGACTAGGCACACTGAAGCTTTCTTT.

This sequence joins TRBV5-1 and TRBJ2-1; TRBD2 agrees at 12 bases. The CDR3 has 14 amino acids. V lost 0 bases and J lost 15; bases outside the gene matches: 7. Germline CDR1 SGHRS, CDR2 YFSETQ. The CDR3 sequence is CASSLGLAGGPLFF. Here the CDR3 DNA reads TGCGCCAGCAGCTTGGGGCTAGCGGGGGGGCCTTTGTTCTTC.

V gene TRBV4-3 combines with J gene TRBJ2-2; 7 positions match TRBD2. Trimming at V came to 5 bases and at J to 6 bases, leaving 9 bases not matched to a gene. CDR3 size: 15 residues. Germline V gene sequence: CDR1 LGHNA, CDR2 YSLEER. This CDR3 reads CASSGGTTMSGELFF. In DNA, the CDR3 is TGCGCCAGCAGCGGGGGGACTACTATGTCCGGGGAGCTGTTTTTT.

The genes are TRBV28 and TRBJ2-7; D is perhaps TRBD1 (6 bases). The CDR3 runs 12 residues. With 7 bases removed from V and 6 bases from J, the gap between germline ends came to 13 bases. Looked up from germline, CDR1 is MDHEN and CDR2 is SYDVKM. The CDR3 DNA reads TGTGCCAGCAATACAGGGTTTGGCGAGCAGTACTTC. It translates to CASNTGFGEQYF.